This T cell receptor beta chain appears in the sequencing data of a study of shared clonotypes between healthy human individuals. Assay used: immunoSEQ multiplex PCR; TCRdb lists only in-frame clones, some missing. The data show around 600,000 clones, roughly 98% seen once. Naive CD8 cells were CD45RO-negative, positively selected for CCR7, excluding terminally differentiated effector memory CD45RA+ cells. CDR1 DFQATT and CDR2 SNEGSKA come from the germline V gene (reference sequence). This CDR3 is built from 11 residues. With 8 bases clipped from V and 7 bases from J, the junction kept 7 bases outside the gene matches.

The sequence came from a man aged 25-40 years in good health. Source material: naive CD8+ T cells sorted from blood. The rearrangement uses TRBV20-1 and TRBJ1-1, with 7 bases lining up with TRBD1. The CDR3 bases are TGCAGTACGAAGAGGGGGCTTGAAGCTTTCTTT. This encodes CSTKRGLEAFF.